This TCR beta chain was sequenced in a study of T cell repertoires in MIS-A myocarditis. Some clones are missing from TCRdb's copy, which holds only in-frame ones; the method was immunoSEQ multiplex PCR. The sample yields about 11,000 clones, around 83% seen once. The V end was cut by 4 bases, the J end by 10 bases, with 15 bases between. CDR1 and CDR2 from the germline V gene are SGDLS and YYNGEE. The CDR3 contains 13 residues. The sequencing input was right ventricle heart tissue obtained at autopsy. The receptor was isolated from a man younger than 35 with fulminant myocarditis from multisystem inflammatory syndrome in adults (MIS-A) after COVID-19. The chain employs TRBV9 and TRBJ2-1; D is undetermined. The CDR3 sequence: CASSPPTSREQFF. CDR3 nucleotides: TGTGCCAGCAGCCCTCCCACCTCTCGGGAGCAGTTCTTC. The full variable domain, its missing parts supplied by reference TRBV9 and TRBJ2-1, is DSGVTQTPKHLITATGQRVTLRCSPRSGDLSVYWYQQSLDQGLQFLIQYYNGEERAKGNILERFSAQQFPDLHSELNLSSLELGDSALYFCASSPPTSREQFFGPGTRLTVL.